One and the same sample provided the 18 T cell receptor beta chains below, sequenced in a study of metastatic and nonmetastatic thyroid tumors. TCRdb re-called clones from the PCR reads using MiXCR. The sample shows 22,000 or so clones, approximately 10% of them seen only once. Thyroid surgery had not been preceded by any treatment in any patient. The sequenced sample consisted of blood. These receptor sequences come from a female donor with papillary thyroid cancer or a benign thyroid nodule (not recorded which). Some clones in this sample may be carry-over from other donors' samples.

This clone was seen at least ten times. The chain is built from TRBV29-1 and TRBJ1-2; D is undetermined. Germline V gene sequence: CDR1 SQVTM, CDR2 ANQGSEA. V lost 5 bases to trimming and J lost 6 bases, with 10 bases between them. The CDR3 is made up of 11 amino acids. The CDR3: CSVRLSHGYTF. Here the CDR3 DNA reads TGCAGCGTTCGACTCTCTCATGGCTACACCTTC.

This clone occurred many times. This rearrangement joins TRBV2 to TRBJ1-1; tentative D call: TRBD1 (6 bases). Trimming removed 1 base at V and 14 bases at J, with 29 bases between. The CDR3 covers 17 residues. Germline V gene lookup returns CDR1 SNHLY and CDR2 FYNNEI. The CDR3 bases are TGTGCCAGCAGTGAAGGATCTGGTCAGGACAGCCTGAGGGTTGCGTTCTTT. Translating gives CASSEGSGQDSLRVAFF.

This clone was observed once. The chain links TRBV19 to TRBJ1-2, with D possibly TRBD1 on 5 matching bases. Trimming took 4 bases from V and 4 from J, leaving 19 bases between them. CDR1 is LNHDA and CDR2 is SQIVND in the germline V gene (reference sequence). The CDR3 is 16 amino acids. For the CDR3, the DNA is TGTGCCAGTAGTACCCTTAACATGGCGGGGACCTATGGCTACACCTTC. This translates into CASSTLNMAGTYGYTF.

Many counts were recorded for this clone. V gene TRBV2 combines with J gene TRBJ2-4; TRBD1 matches 9 bases. Germline V gene data show CDR1 as SNHLY and CDR2 as FYNNEI. This CDR3 is built from 13 residues. V shed 7 bases, J shed 6 bases, and the junction held 4 bases outside the gene matches. The CDR3 bases are TGTGCCAGCACCCCGGACAGGGGAAACATTCAGTACTTC. Translated: CASTPDRGNIQYF.

This clone was observed many times. V gene TRBV29-1 combines with J gene TRBJ2-3; 7 bases fit TRBD1. CDR1 and CDR2 from the germline V gene are SQVTM and ANQGSEA. The junction had 1 base not matched to a gene; V was cut back by 7 bases and J by 3 bases. This CDR3 has 11 residues. In DNA form, the CDR3 reads TGCAGCGGGACAGGTACAGATACGCAGTATTTT. Its translation: CSGTGTDTQYF.

This clone was seen a few times. The J gene is TRBJ2-7, the V gene TRBV28, with D unclear. Trimming shortened V by 6 bases and J by 3 bases, and 18 bases separated the two germline ends. The germline CDR1 and CDR2 sequences are MDHEN and SYDVKM. This CDR3 region has 15 residues. The CDR3 loop is CASRVGLVSFYEQYF. In DNA, the CDR3 is TGTGCCAGCAGGGTGGGTCTGGTGTCATTCTACGAGCAGTACTTC.

This clone showed up just a few times. This sequence may be a read error, since a much larger clone differs from it by one base. The rearrangement joins TRBV2 to TRBJ2-3, with D perhaps given as TRBD1 or TRBD2 (5 bases each). The germline CDR1 and CDR2 sequences are SNHLY and FYNNEI. V dropped 6 bases and J dropped 6 bases, with 19 bases sitting between them. The CDR3 has 15 amino acids. The CDR3, as DNA: TGTGCCAGCAGCCCCTGGGGACCACTGAGGGATACGCAGTATTTT. Protein: CASSPWGPLRDTQYF.

This clone has ten or more counts. The chain links TRBV30 to TRBJ1-1, with TRBD1 matching over 7 bases. Germline lookup yields CDR1 GTSNPN and CDR2 SVGIG (reference sequence). V shed 8 bases and J 3 bases; nucleotides not matched to a gene: 3. The CDR3 runs to 11 residues. The CDR3 sequence: CAGQVHTEAFF. The CDR3 DNA follows: TGTGCCGGACAGGTCCACACTGAAGCTTTCTTT. The variable domain in full, completed from reference TRBV30 and TRBJ1-1, reads SQTIHQWPATLVQPVGSPLSLECTVEGTSNPNLYWYRQAAGRGLQLLFYSVGIGQISSEVPQNLSASRPQDRQFILSSKKLLLSDSGFYLCAGQVHTEAFFGQGTRLTVV.

In its sample, this clone was seen many times. This chain joins TRBV7-3 and TRBJ2-7; 16 bases map to TRBD2. The CDR3 is 19 residues long. The V segment lost 1 base and the J segment 2 bases; nucleotides outside the gene matches: 8. Per the germline V gene, CDR1 is SGHTA and CDR2 is FQGTGA. For the CDR3, the DNA is TGTGCCAGCAGCTTAATCGGGACTAGCGGGAGGGCGAGCACCTACGAGCAGTACTTC. Encoded protein: CASSLIGTSGRASTYEQYF.

Of note for this clone: This may be a read error: a much more frequent sequence differs by one nucleotide. At the DNA level, this CDR3 is encoded by other sequences in the same sample as well. V gene TRBV19 combines with J gene TRBJ2-1, with D perhaps matching TRBD2 (5 bases). The V gene's germline CDR1 is LNHDA and CDR2 SQIVND (reference sequence). V was clipped by 6 bases and J by 2 bases, with 17 bases between them. CDR3 length: 16 amino acids. The DNA of the CDR3 is TGTGCCAGTAGCATCTTGAGCGGTCCCCCCTACAATGAGCAGTTCTTC. It specifies CASSILSGPPYNEQFF.

Notes on this clone: Possible read error: a much larger clone is one base away. The V gene is TRBV18, the J gene TRBJ1-5, with TRBD1 as a possible D gene (6 bases). The CDR3 loop spans 14 amino acids. The germline CDR1 and CDR2 sequences are KGHSH and LQKENI. CDR3 in amino acids: CASSPVQGNQTQHF. As DNA, the CDR3 is TGTGCCAGCTCACCAGTCCAGGGGAATCAGACCCAGCATTTT.

With respect to this clone: This may be a read error: a much more frequent sequence differs by one nucleotide. This specimen includes other DNA sequences encoding the same CDR3. V and J are TRBV5-1 and TRBJ2-3; 9 bases line up with TRBD1. V was clipped by 5 bases and J by 5 bases; unmatched bases: 12. Germline CDR1 and CDR2: SGHRS and YFSETQ. The CDR3 length is 16 residues. CDR3 residues: CASSRVGQGAGDTQYF. The CDR3 region has the DNA TGCGCCAGCAGTAGGGTGGGACAGGGAGCTGGAGATACGCAGTATTTT.

This clone was counted at least ten times. The chain links TRBV6-5 to TRBJ1-5; perhaps TRBD1 as D (5 bases). There are 13 residues in the CDR3. Germline V gene sequence: CDR1 MNHEY, CDR2 SVGAGI. The V end was cut by 2 bases, the J end by 11 bases, with 13 bases between. The CDR3 sequence: CASSYPTGTAQHF. In nucleotides, the CDR3 is TGTGCCAGCAGTTACCCCACAGGTACGGCCCAGCATTTT.

This clone occurred many times. J is TRBJ1-4 and V is TRBV12-3 or TRBV12-4; D call uncertain. This CDR3 has 16 amino acids. The germline V and J ends were trimmed by 7 bases and 0 bases, with 15 bases remaining between them. The DNA of the CDR3 is TGTGCCAGCACCGGTCAGCGGCACTCAACTAATGAAAAACTGTTTTTT. This sequence encodes CASTGQRHSTNEKLFF.

In its sample, this clone was seen many times. This sequence joins TRBV12-3 or TRBV12-4 and TRBJ2-1, with D possibly TRBD1 on 6 matching bases. The CDR3 sequence is 13 residues long. V was shortened by 3 bases and J by 7 bases, with 10 bases between the two germline ends. The DNA of the CDR3 is TGTGCCAGCAGTTTTTTGGGGGCTAATGAGCAGTTCTTC. Protein product: CASSFLGANEQFF.

The sample holds many counts of this clone. V usage is TRBV20-1 and J usage is TRBJ2-7; 10 bases align to TRBD1. This CDR3 comprises 13 residues. Germline-derived CDR1 and CDR2 are DFQATT and SNEGSKA (reference sequence). Trimming removed 3 bases from V and 5 bases from J; junction bases left unmatched: 4. The CDR3 nucleotides are TGCAGTGCTAGGCCCGGGACAGGGGACGAGCAGTACTTC. Translation: CSARPGTGDEQYF.

Regarding this clone: The junction and the germline gene differ at one end; a read error may be behind it. Written as DNA, the CDR3 is TGTGCCACCAGTCCCGGATGCTACGAGCTGTACTTC. Its protein is CATSPGCYELYF. The rearrangement uses TRBV24-1 and TRBJ2-7; D is uncertain. The V gene's germline CDR1 is KGHDR and CDR2 SFDVKD. CDR3 length: 12 residues.

To note about this clone: Relative to the germline gene, one junction end is altered; a read error may explain this. The chain combines TRBV19 with TRBJ1-2; a possible D gene is TRBD1 (6 bases). CDR1 is LNHDA and CDR2 is SQIVND in the germline V gene (reference sequence). This CDR3 has 14 residues. For the CDR3, the DNA is TGTGCAAGTAGTATCTACAGGGTAAACTATGGCTACACCTTC. This gives the protein CASSIYRVNYGYTF.